This T cell receptor (beta chain) was retrieved from a study of blood T cell repertoires in COVID-19. Study at large: Sample material is recorded as cDNA or gDNA derived from T cells, B-cell-depleted T cells, or PBMCs.

V lost 0 bases and J 8 bases, leaving 8 bases between the germline ends. This CDR3 has 13 residues. CDR1 and CDR2 (germline): WSHSY, SAAADI. Some clones are missing from TCRdb's copy, which holds only in-frame ones; the method was immunoSEQ multiplex PCR. This repertoire shows more than 150,000 clones, around 84% found once; its top ten account for approximately 15%. This sequence was found in a man aged 25 to 40 with active or convalescent COVID-19. This chain links TRBV10-2 with TRBJ2-1, with no clear D. Sequenced: peripheral blood. This CDR3 is CASSESISHEQFF. Here the CDR3 DNA reads TGCGCCAGCAGTGAGTCAATTAGCCATGAGCAGTTCTTC.